The clone carrying this TCR beta chain came up many times. Antigen: not known. The V gene lost 0 bases and the J gene lost 2 bases, with 11 bases spanning the gap. The length of the CDR3 is 15 residues. CDR1 is LNHDA and CDR2 is SQIVND in the germline V gene (reference sequence). Original handling: The study's classifier, a distant-metastasis tool for papillary thyroid cancer, was built using CDR3 differences across clinicopathological groups. TCRdb reanalyzed the PCR reads with MiXCR. The V and J calls and clone size come from TCRdb's table, not from the authors' own analysis. The sample includes approximately 15,000 clones, around 13% of them seen just once. Before thyroid surgery, none of the patients had received any treatment. The source of the sample is a study of metastatic and nonmetastatic thyroid tumors. Whole-study context: Repertoires from blood and tumor or nodule tissue of malignant and benign thyroid patients were compared.

Study-level results: Within blood and tumor, benign nodules reportedly had significantly lower TCR beta diversity than malignant thyroid tumors did.

This chain uses TRBV19 with TRBJ2-7; D possibly corresponds to TRBD1 (6 bases). The sequence was collected from a female donor with papillary thyroid cancer or a benign thyroid nodule (not recorded which). Some clones in this sample may be carry-over from other donors' samples. Sequencing was done on a sample of blood. In DNA, the CDR3 is TGTGCCAGTAGTATAGATGGCACAGGGACCTACGAGCAGTACTTC. This sequence encodes CASSIDGTGTYEQYF. The whole variable domain, filled in from reference TRBV19 and TRBJ2-7, reads DGGITQSPKYLFRKEGQNVTLSCEQNLNHDAMYWYRQDPGQGLRLIYYSQIVNDFQKGDIAEGYSVSREKKESFPLTVTSAQKNPTAFYLCASSIDGTGTYEQYFGPGTRLTVT.